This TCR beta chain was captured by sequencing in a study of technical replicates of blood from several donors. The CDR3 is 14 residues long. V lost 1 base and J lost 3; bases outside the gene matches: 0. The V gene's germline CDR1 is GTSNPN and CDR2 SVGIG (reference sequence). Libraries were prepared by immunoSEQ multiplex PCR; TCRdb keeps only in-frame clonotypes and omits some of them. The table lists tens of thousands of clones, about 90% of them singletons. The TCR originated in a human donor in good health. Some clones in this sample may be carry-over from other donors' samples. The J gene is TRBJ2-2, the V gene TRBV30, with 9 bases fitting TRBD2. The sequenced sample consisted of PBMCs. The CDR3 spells CAWSGLADTGELFF. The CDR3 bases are TGTGCCTGGAGTGGACTAGCGGACACCGGGGAGCTGTTTTTT. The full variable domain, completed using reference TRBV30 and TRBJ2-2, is SQTIHQWPATLVQPVGSPLSLECTVEGTSNPNLYWYRQAAGRGLQLLFYSVGIGQISSEVPQNLSASRPQDRQFILSSKKLLLSDSGFYLCAWSGLADTGELFFGEGSRLTVL.